Listed below are T cell receptor beta chains from one sample, sequenced in a study of graft-versus-host responses after intestinal transplantation. Libraries were prepared by immunoSEQ multiplex PCR; TCRdb keeps only in-frame clonotypes and omits some of them. The repertoire has about 88,000 clones, roughly 92% of them found once; the top ten carry over 0.3%. No cognate antigen is known for these TCRs. The input for sequencing was unstimulated CD4+ T cells sorted from spleen or lymph node cells, taken before intestinal transplant. The receptors come from a human donor who received an intestinal transplant. CDR3s include the opening cysteine and the closing phenylalanine or tryptophan. D genes are given only for firm matches. Rows give clone size only sometimes, using once, few, many, or a class for an expanded clone.

clone size: NA
V gene: TRBV5-1
D gene: NA
J gene: TRBJ2-2
CDR3 protein: CASRGETNTGELFF
CDR3 DNA: TGCGCCAGCAGGGGGGAAACGAACACCGGGGAGCTGTTTTTT

clone size: NA
V gene: TRBV5-1
D gene: NA
J gene: TRBJ1-2
CDR3 protein: CASSSGAGGYTF
CDR3 DNA: TGCGCCAGCAGCTCGGGGGCGGGTGGCTACACCTTC

clone size: NA
V gene: TRBV18
D gene: TRBD2
J gene: TRBJ2-3
CDR3 protein: CASSPGGRAGDTQYF
CDR3 DNA: TGTGCCAGCTCACCAGGCGGGAGGGCCGGAGATACGCAGTATTTT

clone size: NA
V gene: TRBV28
D gene: NA
J gene: TRBJ2-5
CDR3 protein: CASSSSGQPPLETQYF
CDR3 DNA: TGTGCCAGCAGTTCCTCAGGACAGCCTCCCCTAGAGACCCAGTACTTC

clone size: NA
V gene: TRBV5-1
D gene: NA
J gene: TRBJ2-1
CDR3 protein: CASSLVGIGIGHEQFF
CDR3 DNA: TGCGCCAGCAGCTTGGTAGGGATCGGTATAGGGCATGAGCAGTTCTTC

clone size: NA
V gene: TRBV5-1
D gene: NA
J gene: TRBJ1-1
CDR3 protein: CASSHGQFNTEAFF
CDR3 DNA: TGCGCCAGCAGCCACGGACAGTTCAACACTGAAGCTTTCTTT

clone size: once
V gene: TRBV7-6
D gene: TRBD2
J gene: TRBJ2-3
CDR3 protein: CASSPRLAGGATQYF
CDR3 DNA: TGTGCCAGCAGCCCCCGACTGGCGGGAGGTGCTACGCAGTATTTT

clone size: NA
V gene: TRBV5-8
D gene: NA
J gene: TRBJ1-5
CDR3 protein: CASSLFRDTQHF
CDR3 DNA: TGTGCCAGCAGCTTGTTCCGAGACACCCAGCATTTT

clone size: NA
V gene: TRBV5-4
D gene: NA
J gene: TRBJ2-2
CDR3 protein: CASSATGYVRNTGELFF
CDR3 DNA: TGTGCCAGCAGCGCTACAGGGTATGTTCGGAACACCGGGGAGCTGTTTTTT

clone size: NA
V gene: TRBV7-2
D gene: TRBD1
J gene: TRBJ1-5
CDR3 protein: CASSLQATGGNQPQHF
CDR3 DNA: TGTGCCAGCAGCTTACAGGCTACAGGGGGCAATCAGCCCCAGCATTTT

clone size: NA
V gene: TRBV6-6
D gene: NA
J gene: TRBJ1-6
CDR3 protein: CASSPDSGDKSPLHF
CDR3 DNA: TGTGCCAGCAGTCCCGATTCAGGGGATAAGTCACCCCTCCACTTT

clone size: NA
V gene: TRBV19
D gene: NA
J gene: TRBJ1-1
CDR3 protein: CASSIKGLTEAFF
CDR3 DNA: TGTGCCAGTAGTATAAAGGGACTCACTGAAGCTTTCTTT

clone size: NA
V gene: TRBV28
D gene: TRBD1
J gene: TRBJ2-6
CDR3 protein: CASSPGTGGVGANVLTF
CDR3 DNA: TGTGCCAGCAGCCCCGGGACAGGGGGGGTCGGGGCCAACGTCCTGACTTTC

clone size: NA
V gene: TRBV5-1
D gene: TRBD2
J gene: TRBJ2-3
CDR3 protein: CASSLGPGTSGSADTQYF
CDR3 DNA: TGCGCCAGCAGCTTGGGTCCCGGGACTAGCGGGAGTGCGGATACGCAGTATTTT

clone size: NA
V gene: TRBV6-1
D gene: NA
J gene: TRBJ1-5
CDR3 protein: CASSAGTASPYSNQPQHF
CDR3 DNA: TGTGCCAGCAGTGCGGGTACGGCCAGCCCCTATAGCAATCAGCCCCAGCATTTT

clone size: NA
V gene: TRBV5-8
D gene: NA
J gene: TRBJ1-1
CDR3 protein: CASSLHSEAFF
CDR3 DNA: TGTGCCAGCAGCTTGCACAGTGAAGCTTTCTTT

clone size: NA
V gene: TRBV6-5
D gene: TRBD2
J gene: TRBJ2-7
CDR3 protein: CASRALAGVFLEQYF
CDR3 DNA: TGTGCCAGCAGGGCCCTGGCGGGAGTCTTCCTCGAGCAGTACTTC